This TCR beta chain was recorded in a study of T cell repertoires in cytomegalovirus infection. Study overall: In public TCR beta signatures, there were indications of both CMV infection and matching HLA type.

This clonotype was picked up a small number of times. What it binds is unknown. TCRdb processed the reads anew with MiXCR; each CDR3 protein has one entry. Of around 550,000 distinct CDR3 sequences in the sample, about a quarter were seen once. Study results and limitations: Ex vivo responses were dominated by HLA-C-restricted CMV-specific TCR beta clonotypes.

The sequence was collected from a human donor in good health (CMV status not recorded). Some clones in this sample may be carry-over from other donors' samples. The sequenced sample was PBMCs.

The CDR3 sequence: CSARPGTSGGGTQYF. CDR3 coding DNA: TGCAGTGCTAGACCCGGGACATCGGGTGGGGGGACCCAGTACTTC. J is TRBJ2-5 and V is TRBV20-1; TRBD1 is a possible D gene (6 bases). The CDR3 runs 15 residues. V was trimmed by 2 bases and J by 7 bases, leaving 20 bases between them. Germline V gene sequence: CDR1 DFQATT, CDR2 SNEGSKA (reference sequence).